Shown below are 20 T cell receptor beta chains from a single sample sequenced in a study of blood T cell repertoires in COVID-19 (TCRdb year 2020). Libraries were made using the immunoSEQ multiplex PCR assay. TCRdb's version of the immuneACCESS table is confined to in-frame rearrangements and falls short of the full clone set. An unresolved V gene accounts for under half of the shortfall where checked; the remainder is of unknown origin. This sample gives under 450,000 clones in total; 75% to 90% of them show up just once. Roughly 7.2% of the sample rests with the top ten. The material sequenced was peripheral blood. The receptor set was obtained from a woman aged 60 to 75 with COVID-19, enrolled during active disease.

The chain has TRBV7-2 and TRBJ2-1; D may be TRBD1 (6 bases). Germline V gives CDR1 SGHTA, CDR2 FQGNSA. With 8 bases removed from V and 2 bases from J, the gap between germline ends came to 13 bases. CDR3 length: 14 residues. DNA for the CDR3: TGTGCCAGCCTCCCAGGGGCCCCCTACAATGAGCAGTTCTTC. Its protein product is CASLPGAPYNEQFF.

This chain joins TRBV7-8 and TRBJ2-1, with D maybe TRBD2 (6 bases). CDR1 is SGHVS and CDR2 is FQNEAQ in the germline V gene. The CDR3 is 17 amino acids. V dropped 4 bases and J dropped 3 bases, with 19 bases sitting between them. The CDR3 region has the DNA TGTGCCAGCAGCTCTCCAGGCGGGGCAGTCTACTACAATGAGCAGTTCTTC. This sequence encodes CASSSPGGAVYYNEQFF.

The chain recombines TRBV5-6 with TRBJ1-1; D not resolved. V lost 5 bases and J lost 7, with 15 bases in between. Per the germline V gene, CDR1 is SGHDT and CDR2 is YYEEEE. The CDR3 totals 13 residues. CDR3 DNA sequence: TGTGCCAGCAGAGGGCAACTAGGCTTTGAAGCTTTCTTT. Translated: CASRGQLGFEAFF.

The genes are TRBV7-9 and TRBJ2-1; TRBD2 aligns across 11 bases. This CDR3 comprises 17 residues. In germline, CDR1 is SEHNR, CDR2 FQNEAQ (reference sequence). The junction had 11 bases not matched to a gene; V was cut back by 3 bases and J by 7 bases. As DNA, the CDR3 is TGTGCCAGCAGCTTCCGACTCTTAGCGGGGGGGATAAATGAGCAGTTCTTC. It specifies CASSFRLLAGGINEQFF. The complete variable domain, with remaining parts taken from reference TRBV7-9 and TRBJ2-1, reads DTGVSQNPRHKITKRGQNVTFRCDPISEHNRLYWYRQTLGQGPEFLTYFQNEAQLEKSRLLSDRFSAERPKGSFSTLEIQRTEQGDSAMYLCASSFRLLAGGINEQFFGPGTRLTVL.

For the CDR3, the DNA is TGTGCCAGCAGCGCCCGACAGGGGCGAGGTGAAGCTTTCTTT. As protein: CASSARQGRGEAFF. This sequence joins TRBV11-1 and TRBJ1-1, with 8 nucleotides matching TRBD1. The V gene's germline CDR1 is SGHAT and CDR2 FQDESV (reference sequence). V gave up 5 bases and J gave up 7 bases; unmatched junction bases: 9. This CDR3 has 14 residues.

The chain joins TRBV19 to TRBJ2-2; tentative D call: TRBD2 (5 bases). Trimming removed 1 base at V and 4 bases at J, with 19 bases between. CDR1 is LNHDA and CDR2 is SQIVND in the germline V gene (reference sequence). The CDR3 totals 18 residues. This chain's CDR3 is CASSIGPIVGETTGELFF. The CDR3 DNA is TGTGCCAGTAGTATAGGCCCTATAGTGGGAGAGACCACCGGGGAGCTGTTTTTT.

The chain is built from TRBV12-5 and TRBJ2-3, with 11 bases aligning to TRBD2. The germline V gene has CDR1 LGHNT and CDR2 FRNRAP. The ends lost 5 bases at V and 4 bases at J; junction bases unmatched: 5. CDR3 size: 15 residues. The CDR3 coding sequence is TGTGCTAGTGGTATAGCGGGGGGGCCGGCAGATACGCAGTATTTT. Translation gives CASGIAGGPADTQYF.

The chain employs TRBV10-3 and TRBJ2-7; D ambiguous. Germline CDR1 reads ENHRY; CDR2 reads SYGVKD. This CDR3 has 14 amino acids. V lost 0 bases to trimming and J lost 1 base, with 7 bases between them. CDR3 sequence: CAISESEHSYEQYF. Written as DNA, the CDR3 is TGTGCCATCAGTGAGTCGGAGCATTCCTACGAGCAGTACTTC.

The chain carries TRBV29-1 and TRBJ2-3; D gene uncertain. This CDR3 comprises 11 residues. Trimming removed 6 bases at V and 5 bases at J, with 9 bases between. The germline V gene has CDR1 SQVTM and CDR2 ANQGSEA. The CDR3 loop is CSVIRKDTQYF. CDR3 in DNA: TGCAGCGTCATCAGAAAAGATACGCAGTATTTT.

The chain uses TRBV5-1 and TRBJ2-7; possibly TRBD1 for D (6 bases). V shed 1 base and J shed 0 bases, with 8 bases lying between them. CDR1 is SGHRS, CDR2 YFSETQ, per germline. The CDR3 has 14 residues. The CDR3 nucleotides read TGCGCCAGCAGCTTGACAGGGAACTCCTACGAGCAGTACTTC. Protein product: CASSLTGNSYEQYF.

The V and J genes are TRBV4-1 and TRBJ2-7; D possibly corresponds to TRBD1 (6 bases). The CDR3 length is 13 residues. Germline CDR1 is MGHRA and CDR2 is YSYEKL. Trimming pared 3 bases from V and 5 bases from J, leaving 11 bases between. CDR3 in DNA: TGCGCCAGCAGCCAGCTTCCAGGGGACGAGCAGTACTTC. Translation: CASSQLPGDEQYF.

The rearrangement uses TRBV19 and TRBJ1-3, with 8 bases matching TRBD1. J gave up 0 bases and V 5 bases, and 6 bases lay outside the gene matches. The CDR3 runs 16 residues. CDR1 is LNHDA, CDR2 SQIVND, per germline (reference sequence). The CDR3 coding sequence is TGTGCCAGTAGTCTGCAGGGGGCTACCTCTGGAAACACCATATATTTT. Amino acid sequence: CASSLQGATSGNTIYF.

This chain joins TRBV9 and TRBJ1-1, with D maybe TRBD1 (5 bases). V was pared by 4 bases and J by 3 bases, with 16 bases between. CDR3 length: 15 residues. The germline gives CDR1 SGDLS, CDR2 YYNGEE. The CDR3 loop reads CASSPLQGSDTEAFF. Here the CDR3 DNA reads TGTGCCAGCAGCCCCCTCCAGGGCTCTGACACTGAAGCTTTCTTT.

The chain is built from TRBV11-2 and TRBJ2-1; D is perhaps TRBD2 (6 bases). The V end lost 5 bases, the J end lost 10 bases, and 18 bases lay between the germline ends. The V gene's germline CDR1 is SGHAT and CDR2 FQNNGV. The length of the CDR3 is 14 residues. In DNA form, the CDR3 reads TGTGCCAGCAGCCCCAAAGGAGGGGTAGCGGAGCAGTTCTTC. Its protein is CASSPKGGVAEQFF. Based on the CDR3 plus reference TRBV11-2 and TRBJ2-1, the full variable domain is EAGVAQSPRYKIIEKRQSVAFWCNPISGHATLYWYQQILGQGPKLLIQFQNNGVVDDSQLPKDRFSAERLKGVDSTLKIQPAKLEDSAVYLCASSPKGGVAEQFFGPGTRLTVL.

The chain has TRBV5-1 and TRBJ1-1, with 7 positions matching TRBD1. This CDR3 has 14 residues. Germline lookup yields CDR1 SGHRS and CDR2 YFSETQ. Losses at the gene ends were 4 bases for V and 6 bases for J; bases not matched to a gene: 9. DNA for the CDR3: TGCGCCAGCAGCGCACAGGGGTTGGCCGCTGAAGCTTTCTTT. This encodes CASSAQGLAAEAFF.

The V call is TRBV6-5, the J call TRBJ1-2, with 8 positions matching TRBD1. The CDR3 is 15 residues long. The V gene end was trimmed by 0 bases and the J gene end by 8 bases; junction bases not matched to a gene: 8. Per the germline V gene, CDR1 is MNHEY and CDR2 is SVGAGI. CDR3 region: CASSYSSRGPTGYTF. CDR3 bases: TGTGCCAGCAGTTACTCTAGCAGGGGGCCAACGGGCTACACCTTC.

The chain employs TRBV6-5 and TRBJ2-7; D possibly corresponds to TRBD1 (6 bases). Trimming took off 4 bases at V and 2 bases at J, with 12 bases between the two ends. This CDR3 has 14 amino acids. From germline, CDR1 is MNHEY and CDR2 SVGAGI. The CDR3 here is CASSWPQGTYEQYF. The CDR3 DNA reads TGTGCCAGCAGTTGGCCACAGGGAACCTACGAGCAGTACTTC.

CDR3 bases: TGTGCCAGTAGTACTGGGACTACCTACAATGAGCAGTTCTTC. Its translation: CASSTGTTYNEQFF. The chain recombines TRBV19 with TRBJ2-1, with 7 bases identical to TRBD2. CDR1 is LNHDA and CDR2 is SQIVND in the germline V gene (reference sequence). Trimming took 4 bases from V and 2 from J; bases not matched to a gene: 2. The CDR3 covers 14 residues.

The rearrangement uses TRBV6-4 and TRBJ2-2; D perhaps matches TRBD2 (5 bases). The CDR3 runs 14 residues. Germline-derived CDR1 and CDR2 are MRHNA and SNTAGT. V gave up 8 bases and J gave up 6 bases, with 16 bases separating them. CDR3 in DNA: TGTGCCAGCGACCTGAGGAGGAGGTCCGGGGAGCTGTTTTTT. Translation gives CASDLRRRSGELFF.

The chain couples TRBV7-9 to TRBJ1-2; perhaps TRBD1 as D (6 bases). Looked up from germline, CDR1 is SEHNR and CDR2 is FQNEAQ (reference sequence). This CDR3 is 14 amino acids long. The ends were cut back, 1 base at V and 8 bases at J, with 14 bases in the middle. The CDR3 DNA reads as TGTGCCAGCAGCTTAGGGTTACAGGGTTGGGGCTACACCTTC. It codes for CASSLGLQGWGYTF. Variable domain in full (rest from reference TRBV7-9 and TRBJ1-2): DTGVSQNPRHKITKRGQNVTFRCDPISEHNRLYWYRQTLGQGPEFLTYFQNEAQLEKSRLLSDRFSAERPKGSFSTLEIQRTEQGDSAMYLCASSLGLQGWGYTFGSGTRLTVV.